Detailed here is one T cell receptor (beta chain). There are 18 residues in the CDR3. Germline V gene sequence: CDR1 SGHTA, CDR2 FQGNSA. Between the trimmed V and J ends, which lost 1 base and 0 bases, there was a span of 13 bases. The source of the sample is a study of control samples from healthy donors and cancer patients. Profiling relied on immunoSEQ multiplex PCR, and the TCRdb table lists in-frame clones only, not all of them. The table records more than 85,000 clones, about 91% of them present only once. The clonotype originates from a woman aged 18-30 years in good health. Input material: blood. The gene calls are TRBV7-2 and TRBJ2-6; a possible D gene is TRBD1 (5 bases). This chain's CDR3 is CASSLDPGIPSGANVLTF. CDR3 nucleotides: TGTGCCAGCAGCTTAGACCCAGGGATCCCCTCTGGGGCCAACGTCCTGACTTTC. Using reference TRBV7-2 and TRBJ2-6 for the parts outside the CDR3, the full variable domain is GAGVSQSPSNKVTEKGKDVELRCDPISGHTALYWYRQSLGQGLEFLIYFQGNSAPDKSGLPSDRFSAERTGGSVSTLTIQRTQQEDSAVYLCASSLDPGIPSGANVLTFGAGSRLTVL.